This TCR beta chain was observed in a study of T cells in Graves' hyperthyroidism and ophthalmopathy. Study-wide results and limits: The model anticipated ophthalmopathy a median 6.5 months pre-onset. By a 13 V-J model, ophthalmopathy was set apart from stable hyperthyroidism.

Germline V CDR1 and CDR2: SGDLS, YYNGEE. This CDR3 comprises 13 residues. Deletions cut 0 bases from V and 7 bases from J, with 8 bases between. A word on this clonotype: Its antigen is as yet unknown.

From RNA transcripts, TCR beta CDR3 regions were amplified. The HTBI set primed first-round TCR CDR3 RT-PCR. TCRdb analysed the multiplex PCR reads with MiXCR anew, one entry per CDR3 protein. The data contain 600,000 or so distinct CDR3 sequences, roughly 16% of them singletons. If no ophthalmopathy progression occurred within 18 months, Graves' hyperthyroidism was stable. This chain uses TRBV9 with TRBJ2-1; D unresolved. The sample comprised blood. This sequence originates from a woman in her twenties or thirties with Graves' hyperthyroidism. The CDR3, as DNA: TGTGCCAGCAGCGTAGTGGGTCAGAATGAGCAGTTCTTC. It yields the protein CASSVVGQNEQFF.